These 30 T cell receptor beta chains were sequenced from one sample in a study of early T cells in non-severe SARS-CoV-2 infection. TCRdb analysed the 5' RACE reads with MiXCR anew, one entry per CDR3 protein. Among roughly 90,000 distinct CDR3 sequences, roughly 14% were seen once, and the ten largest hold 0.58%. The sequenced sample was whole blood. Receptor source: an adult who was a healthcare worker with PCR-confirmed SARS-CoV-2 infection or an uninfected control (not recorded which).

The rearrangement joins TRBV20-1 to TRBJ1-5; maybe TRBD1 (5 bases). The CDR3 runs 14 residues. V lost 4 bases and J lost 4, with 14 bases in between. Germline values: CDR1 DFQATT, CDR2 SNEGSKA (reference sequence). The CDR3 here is CSATDGTTNQPQHF. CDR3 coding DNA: TGCAGTGCTACCGACGGGACCACTAATCAGCCCCAGCATTTT.

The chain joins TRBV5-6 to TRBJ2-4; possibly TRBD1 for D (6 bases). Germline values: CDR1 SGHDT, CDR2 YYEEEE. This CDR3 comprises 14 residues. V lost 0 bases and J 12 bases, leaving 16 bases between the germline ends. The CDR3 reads CASSLGQARMDQYF. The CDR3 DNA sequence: TGTGCCAGCAGCTTGGGACAGGCTCGTATGGATCAGTACTTC.

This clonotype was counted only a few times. Written as DNA, the CDR3 is TGCAGTGCTAGAGGACAGGGAAGGGTTGATTCACCCCTCCACTTT. Translating gives CSARGQGRVDSPLHF. The V gene is TRBV20-1, the J gene TRBJ1-6, with 7 bases aligning to TRBD1. The germline V gene has CDR1 DFQATT and CDR2 SNEGSKA (reference sequence). The CDR3 runs 15 residues. V trimming: 1 base; J trimming: 8 bases; junction bases outside the gene matches: 8.

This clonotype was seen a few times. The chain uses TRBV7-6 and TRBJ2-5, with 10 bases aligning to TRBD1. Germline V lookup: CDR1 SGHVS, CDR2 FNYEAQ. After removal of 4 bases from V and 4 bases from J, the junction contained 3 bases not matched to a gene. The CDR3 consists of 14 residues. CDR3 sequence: CASSSRTGGETQYF. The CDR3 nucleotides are TGTGCCAGCAGCTCCCGGACAGGGGGAGAGACCCAGTACTTC.

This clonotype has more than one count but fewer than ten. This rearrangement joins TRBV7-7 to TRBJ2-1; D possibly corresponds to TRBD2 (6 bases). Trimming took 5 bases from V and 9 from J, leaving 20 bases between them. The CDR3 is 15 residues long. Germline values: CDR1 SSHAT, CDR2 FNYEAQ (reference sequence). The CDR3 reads CASSPLSGAGVEQFF. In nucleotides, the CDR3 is TGTGCCAGCAGCCCCCTCTCTGGAGCGGGCGTTGAGCAGTTCTTC.

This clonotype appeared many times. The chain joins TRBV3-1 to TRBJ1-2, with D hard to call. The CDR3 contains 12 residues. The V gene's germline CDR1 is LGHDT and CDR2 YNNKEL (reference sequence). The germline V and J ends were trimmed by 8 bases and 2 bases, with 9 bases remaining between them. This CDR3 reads CASAAGNYGYTF. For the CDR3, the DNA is TGTGCCAGCGCAGCGGGCAACTATGGCTACACCTTC.

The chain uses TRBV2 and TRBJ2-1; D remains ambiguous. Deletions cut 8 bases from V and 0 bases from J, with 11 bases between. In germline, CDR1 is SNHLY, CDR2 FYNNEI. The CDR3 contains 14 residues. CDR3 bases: TGTGCCAGCTGCGTTCTCTCCTCCTACAATGAGCAGTTCTTC. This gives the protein CASCVLSSYNEQFF. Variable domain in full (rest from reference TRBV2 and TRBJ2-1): EPEVTQTPSHQVTQMGQEVILRCVPISNHLYFYWYRQILGQKVEFLVSFYNNEISEKSEIFDDQFSVERPDGSNFTLKIRSTKLEDSAMYFCASCVLSSYNEQFFGPGTRLTVL.

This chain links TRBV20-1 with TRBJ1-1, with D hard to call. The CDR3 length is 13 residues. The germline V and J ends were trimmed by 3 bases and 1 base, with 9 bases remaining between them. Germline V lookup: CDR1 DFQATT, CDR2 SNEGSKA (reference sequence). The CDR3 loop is CSARSPANTEAFF. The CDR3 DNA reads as TGCAGTGCTAGGAGTCCTGCGAACACTGAAGCTTTCTTT.

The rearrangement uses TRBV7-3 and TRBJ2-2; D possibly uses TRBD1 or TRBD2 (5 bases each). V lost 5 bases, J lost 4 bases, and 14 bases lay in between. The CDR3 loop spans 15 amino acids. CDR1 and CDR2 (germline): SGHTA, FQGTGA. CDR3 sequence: CASSPRGSLTGELFF. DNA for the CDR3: TGTGCCAGCAGCCCCCGGGGCTCTCTCACCGGGGAGCTGTTTTTT.

The CDR3, as DNA: TGTGCCAGCAGCCAAGATTGGCTAGCGGGGGTTCGGGATACGCAGTATTTT. Its protein product is CASSQDWLAGVRDTQYF. V usage is TRBV14 and J usage is TRBJ2-3, with 10 bases aligning to TRBD2. CDR1 SGHDN and CDR2 FVKESK come from the germline V gene. Trimming removed 0 bases from V and 6 bases from J; junction bases left unmatched: 9. The CDR3 is 17 residues long.

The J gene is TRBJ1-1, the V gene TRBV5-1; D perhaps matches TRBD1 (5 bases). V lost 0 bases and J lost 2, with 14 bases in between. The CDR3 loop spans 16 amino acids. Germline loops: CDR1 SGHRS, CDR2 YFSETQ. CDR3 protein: CASSLEGTAINTEAFF. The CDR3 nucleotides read TGCGCCAGCAGCTTGGAAGGGACGGCCATTAACACTGAAGCTTTCTTT.

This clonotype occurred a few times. The CDR3 DNA reads TGTGCCAGCAGCCAAGATCGGGTCTATGGCTACACCTTC. It is translated as CASSQDRVYGYTF. The chain employs TRBV4-2 and TRBJ1-2; D remains unclear. Looked up from germline, CDR1 is LGHNA and CDR2 is YNFKEQ. V lost 0 bases and J lost 4, with 6 bases in between. This CDR3 is built from 13 residues.

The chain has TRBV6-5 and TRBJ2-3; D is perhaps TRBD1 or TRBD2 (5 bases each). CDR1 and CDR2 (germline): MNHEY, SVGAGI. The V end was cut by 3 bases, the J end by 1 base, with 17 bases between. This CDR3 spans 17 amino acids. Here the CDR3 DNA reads TGTGCCAGCAGTTATTACCTCTTTGGGGGTGGCACAGATACGCAGTATTTT. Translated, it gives CASSYYLFGGGTDTQYF.

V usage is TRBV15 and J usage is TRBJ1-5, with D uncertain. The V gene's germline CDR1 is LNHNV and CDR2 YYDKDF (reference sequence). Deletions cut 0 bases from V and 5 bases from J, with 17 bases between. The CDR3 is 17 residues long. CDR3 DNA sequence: TGTGCCACCAGCAGAGATCAACGGGTTACTAAGGATCAGCCCCAGCATTTT. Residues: CATSRDQRVTKDQPQHF.

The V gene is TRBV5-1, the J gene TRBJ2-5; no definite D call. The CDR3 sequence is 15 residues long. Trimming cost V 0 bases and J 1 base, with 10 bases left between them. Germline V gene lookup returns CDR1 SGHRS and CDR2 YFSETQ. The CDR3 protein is CASSLVEAGQETQYF. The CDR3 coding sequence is TGCGCCAGCAGCTTGGTCGAGGCAGGCCAAGAGACCCAGTACTTC.

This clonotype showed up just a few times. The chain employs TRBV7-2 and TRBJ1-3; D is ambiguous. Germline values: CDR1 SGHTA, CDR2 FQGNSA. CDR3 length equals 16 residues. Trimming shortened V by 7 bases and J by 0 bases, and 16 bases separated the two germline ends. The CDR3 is CASTKHGLSSGNTIYF. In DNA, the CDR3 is TGTGCCAGCACCAAACACGGCCTCTCCTCTGGAAACACCATATATTTT. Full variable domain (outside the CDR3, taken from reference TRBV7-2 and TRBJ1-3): GAGVSQSPSNKVTEKGKDVELRCDPISGHTALYWYRQSLGQGLEFLIYFQGNSAPDKSGLPSDRFSAERTGGSVSTLTIQRTQQEDSAVYLCASTKHGLSSGNTIYFGEGSWLTVV.

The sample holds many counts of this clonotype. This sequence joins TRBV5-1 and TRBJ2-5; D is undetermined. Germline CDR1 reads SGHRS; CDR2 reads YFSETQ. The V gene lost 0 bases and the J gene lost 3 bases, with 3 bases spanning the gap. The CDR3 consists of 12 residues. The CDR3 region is CASSLEKETQYF. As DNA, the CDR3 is TGCGCCAGCAGCTTGGAAAAAGAGACCCAGTACTTC.

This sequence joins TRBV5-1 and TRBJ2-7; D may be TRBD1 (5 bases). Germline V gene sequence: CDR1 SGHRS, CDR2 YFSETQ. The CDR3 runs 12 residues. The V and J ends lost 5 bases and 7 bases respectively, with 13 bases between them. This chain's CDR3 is CASRDTLGEQYV. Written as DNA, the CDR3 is TGCGCCAGCAGGGACACATTGGGTGAGCAGTACGTC.

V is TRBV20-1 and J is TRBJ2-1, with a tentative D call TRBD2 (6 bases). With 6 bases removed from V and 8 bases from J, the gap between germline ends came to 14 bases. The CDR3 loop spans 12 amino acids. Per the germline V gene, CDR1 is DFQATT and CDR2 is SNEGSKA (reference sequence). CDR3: CSAAGKSHEQFF. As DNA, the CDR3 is TGCAGTGCCGCGGGGAAGTCGCATGAGCAGTTCTTC.

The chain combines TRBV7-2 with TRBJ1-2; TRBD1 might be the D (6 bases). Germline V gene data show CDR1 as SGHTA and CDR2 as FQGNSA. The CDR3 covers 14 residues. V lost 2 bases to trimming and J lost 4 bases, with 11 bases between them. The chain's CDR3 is CASSLFETGYGYTF. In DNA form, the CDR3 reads TGTGCCAGCAGCTTATTCGAGACAGGCTATGGCTACACCTTC.

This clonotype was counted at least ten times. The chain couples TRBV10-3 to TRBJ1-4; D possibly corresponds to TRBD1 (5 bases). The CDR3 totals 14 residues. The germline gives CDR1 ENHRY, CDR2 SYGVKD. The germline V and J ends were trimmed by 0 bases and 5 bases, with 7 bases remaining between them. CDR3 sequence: CAISESEGNEKLFF. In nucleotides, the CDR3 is TGTGCCATCAGTGAGTCGGAGGGGAATGAAAAACTGTTTTTT.

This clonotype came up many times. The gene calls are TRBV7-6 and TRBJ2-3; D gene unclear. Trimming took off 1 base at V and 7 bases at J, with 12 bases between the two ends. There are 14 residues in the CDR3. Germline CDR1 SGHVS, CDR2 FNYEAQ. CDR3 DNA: TGTGCCAGCAGCTTAGGGACCGCAAGAAATACGCAGTATTTT. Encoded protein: CASSLGTARNTQYF.

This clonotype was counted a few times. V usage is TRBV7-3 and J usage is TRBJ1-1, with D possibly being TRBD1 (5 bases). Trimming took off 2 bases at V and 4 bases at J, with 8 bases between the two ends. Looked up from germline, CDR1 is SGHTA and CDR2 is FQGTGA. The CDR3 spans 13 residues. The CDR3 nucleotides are TGTGCCAGCAGCTTAGAGGGGACCACTGAAGCTTTCTTT. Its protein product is CASSLEGTTEAFF.

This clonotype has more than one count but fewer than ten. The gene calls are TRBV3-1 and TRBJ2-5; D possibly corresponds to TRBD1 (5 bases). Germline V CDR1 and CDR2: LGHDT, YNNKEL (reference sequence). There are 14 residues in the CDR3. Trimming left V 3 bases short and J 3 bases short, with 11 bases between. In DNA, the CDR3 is TGTGCCAGCAGCCATTCAGGGCCAAAAGAGACCCAGTACTTC. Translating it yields CASSHSGPKETQYF.

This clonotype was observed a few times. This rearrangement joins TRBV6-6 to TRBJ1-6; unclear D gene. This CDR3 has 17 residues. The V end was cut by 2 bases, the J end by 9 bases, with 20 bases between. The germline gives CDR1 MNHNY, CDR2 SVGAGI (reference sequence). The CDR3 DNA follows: TGTGCCAGCAGTTACATCGTGGTTCAGAGCGTTAGTTCACCCCTCCACTTT. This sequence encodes CASSYIVVQSVSSPLHF.

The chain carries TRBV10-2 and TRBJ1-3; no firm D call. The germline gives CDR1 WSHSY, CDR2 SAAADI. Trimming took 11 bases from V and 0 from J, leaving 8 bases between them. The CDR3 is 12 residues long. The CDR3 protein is CACGTSGNTIYF. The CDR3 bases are TGCGCCTGTGGAACCTCTGGAAACACCATATATTTT.

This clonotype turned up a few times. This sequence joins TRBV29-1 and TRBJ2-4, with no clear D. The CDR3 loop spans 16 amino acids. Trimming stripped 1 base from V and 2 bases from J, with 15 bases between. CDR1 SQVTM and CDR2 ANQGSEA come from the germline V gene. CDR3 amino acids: CSVEVGTVLSKNIQYF. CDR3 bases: TGCAGCGTTGAAGTAGGAACAGTATTATCCAAAAACATTCAGTACTTC.

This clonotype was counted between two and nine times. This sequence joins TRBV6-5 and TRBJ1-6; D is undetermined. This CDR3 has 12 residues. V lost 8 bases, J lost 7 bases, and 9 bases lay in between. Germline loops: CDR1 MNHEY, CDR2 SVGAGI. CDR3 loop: CASGLANSPLHF. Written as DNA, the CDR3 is TGTGCCAGCGGTCTGGCGAATTCACCCCTCCACTTT.

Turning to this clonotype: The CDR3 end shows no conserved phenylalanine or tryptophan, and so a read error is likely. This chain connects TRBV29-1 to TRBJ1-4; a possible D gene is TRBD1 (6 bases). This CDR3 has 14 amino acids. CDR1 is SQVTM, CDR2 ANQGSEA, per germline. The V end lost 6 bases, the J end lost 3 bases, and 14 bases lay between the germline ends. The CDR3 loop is CSVTMTGANEKLFS. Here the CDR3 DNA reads TGCAGCGTCACCATGACAGGAGCTAATGAAAAACTGTTTTCT.

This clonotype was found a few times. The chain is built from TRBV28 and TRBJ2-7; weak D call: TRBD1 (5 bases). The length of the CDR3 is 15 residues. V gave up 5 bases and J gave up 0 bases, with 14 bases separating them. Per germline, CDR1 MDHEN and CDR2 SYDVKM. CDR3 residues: CASSVGDSSSYEQYV. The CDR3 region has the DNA TGTGCCAGCAGTGTCGGCGACAGCAGCTCCTACGAGCAGTACGTC.